Listed below are T cell receptor beta chains from one sample, sequenced in a study of PD-1 blockade in mismatch repair-deficient tumors. Clones were read by immunoSEQ multiplex PCR, and TCRdb kept only the in-frame ones, dropping some. The repertoire consists of under 50,000 clones, with 65% to 80% occurring once and the leading ten covering less than 3.5%. Sequencing was performed on PBMCs, taken before pembrolizumab treatment. These receptors all stem from an adult with mismatch repair-deficient cancer. CDR3s include the opening cysteine and the closing phenylalanine or tryptophan. A D gene is named only where the DNA matches it firmly. Expanded clones get a size class; other rows say once, few or many, or leave the size out.

>TRBV11-2|-|15|-|TRBJ1-4
TGTGCCAGCAGCACACGGGCCGGTTCTAATGAAAAACTGTTTTTT
CASSTRAGSNEKLFF
>TRBV30|-|15|-|TRBJ1-1
TGTGCCTGGAGTAGACAGGACGTCATGAACACTGAAGCTTTCTTT
CAWSRQDVMNTEAFF
>TRBV25-1|-|15|-|TRBJ1-4
TGTGCCAGCAGTGCATCGACAGCGACTAATGAAAAACTGTTTTTT
CASSASTATNEKLFF
>TRBV6-1|-|12|-|TRBJ1-2
TGTGCCAGCAGTGAACCCCGTCGGGGCTACACCTTC
CASSEPRRGYTF
>TRBV7-9|-|15|-|TRBJ2-3
TGTGCCAGCAGCCGGTTATTTGAGGGAACAGATACGCAGTATTTT
CASSRLFEGTDTQYF
>TRBV7-6|-|16|-|TRBJ1-1
TGTGCCAGCAGCTTAGCCCTTGGGTCAGGGGCCACTGAAGCTTTCTTT
CASSLALGSGATEAFF
>TRBV7-3|-|15|-|TRBJ2-1
TGTGCCAGCAGCTTCGCAGGGACAATGGGCAATGAGCAGTTCTTC
CASSFAGTMGNEQFF
>TRBV9|-|14|TRBD1|TRBJ2-2
TGTGCCAGCAGCCCAAACAGGGGGAACGGGGAGCTGTTTTTT
CASSPNRGNGELFF
>TRBV5-1|-|16|-|TRBJ2-2
TGCGCCAGCAGCTTTTCCAGTTCTTCGAACACCGGGGAGCTGTTTTTT
CASSFSSSSNTGELFF
>TRBV7-3|few|14|-|TRBJ2-3
TGTGCCAGCAGCTTAGAACCTGCCACAGATACGCAGTATTTT
CASSLEPATDTQYF
>TRBV6-5|few|15|TRBD2|TRBJ2-7
TGTGCCAGCAGACCTCAGGGACTAGCGGCCTACGAGCAGTACTTC
CASRPQGLAAYEQYF
>TRBV2|few|16|TRBD1|TRBJ2-3
TGTGCCAGCAGTCCCGCGGGACAGGTTGCCACAGATACGCAGTATTTT
CASSPAGQVATDTQYF
>TRBV9|-|13|-|TRBJ1-2
TGTGCCAGCAGCGTAGGGACGAACTATGGCTACACCTTC
CASSVGTNYGYTF
>TRBV5-5|-|13|-|TRBJ2-7
TGTGCCAGCAGCTTGGGCAGCCACTACGAGCAGTACTTC
CASSLGSHYEQYF
>TRBV4-3|-|13|-|TRBJ1-2
TGCGCCAGCAGCCAACATGCTATGGGTGGCTACACCTTC
CASSQHAMGGYTF
>TRBV11-3|-|13|-|TRBJ1-5
TGTGCCAGCAGCTTACAAGCGGATCAGCCCCAGCATTTT
CASSLQADQPQHF
>TRBV7-2|-|14|TRBD2|TRBJ2-5
TGTGCCAGCAGCTTTAGCGGGAGGGAAGAGACCCAGTACTTC
CASSFSGREETQYF
>TRBV27|-|14|-|TRBJ2-5
TGTGCCAGCAGCCCAGGGATCTCTAAAGAGACCCAGTACTTC
CASSPGISKETQYF
>TRBV5-1|-|14|TRBD1|TRBJ1-2
TGCGCCAGCAGCACAGGGACAGCTAACTATGGCTACACCTTC
CASSTGTANYGYTF
>TRBV6-5|once|14|TRBD1|TRBJ2-7
TGTGCCAGCAGTTTGGGACAGGGGAAGGACGAGCAGTACTTC
CASSLGQGKDEQYF
>TRBV10-1|-|15|-|TRBJ2-7
TGCGCCAGCAGTGAGACGGGGCTTGAGCGGCGCGAGCAGTACTTC
CASSETGLERREQYF
>TRBV5-1|-|17|-|TRBJ2-2
TGCGCCAGCAGCTCGGGACTTACCAGTTCGAACACCGGGGAGCTGTTTTTT
CASSSGLTSSNTGELFF
>TRBV11-3|-|16|-|TRBJ2-1
TGTGCCAGCAGCTTAGGATCTCTTGGCTCCTACAATGAGCAGTTCTTC
CASSLGSLGSYNEQFF
>TRBV27|once|12|-|TRBJ1-5
TGTGCCAGCAGTACAGGGAGGCAGCCCCAGCATTTT
CASSTGRQPQHF
>TRBV7-3|-|16|TRBD2|TRBJ2-3
TGTGCCAGCAGCTTAACTATAGCGGGTGAGGCAGATACGCAGTATTTT
CASSLTIAGEADTQYF
>TRBV5-4|-|13|-|TRBJ2-1
TGTGCCAGCAGCTTCCAGGGTTACAATGAGCAGTTCTTC
CASSFQGYNEQFF
>TRBV5-1|-|20|TRBD2|TRBJ2-5
TGCGCCAGCAGCTTACTCATTACCGGGAGGGGTCTAGCGGGAGTTGAGACCCAGTACTTC
CASSLLITGRGLAGVETQYF
>TRBV6-1|once|15|-|TRBJ1-3
TGTGCCAGCAGTGAACTTGCGTACTCTGGAAACACCATATATTTT
CASSELAYSGNTIYF
>TRBV7-9|-|14|-|TRBJ1-4
TGTGCCAGCAGCTTATCCCGACAGGATGAAAAACTGTTTTTT
CASSLSRQDEKLFF
>TRBV6-1|once|14|TRBD1|TRBJ2-2
TGTGCCAGCAGCGACAGGGTCAACACCGGGGAGCTGTTTTTT
CASSDRVNTGELFF
>TRBV6-1|few|15|TRBD2|TRBJ2-1
TGTGCCAGCAGTGAGGGAGCGGGGACCTTCAATGAGCAGTTCTTC
CASSEGAGTFNEQFF
>TRBV5-4|-|16|TRBD2|TRBJ2-5
TGTGCCAGCAGAGGCCCGGCTAGCGGGGACCAAGAGACCCAGTACTTC
CASRGPASGDQETQYF
>TRBV4-3|once|15|-|TRBJ2-1
TGCGCCAGCAGCCAAGAACACCGGGGGCACAATGAGCAGTTCTTC
CASSQEHRGHNEQFF
>TRBV27|-|13|-|TRBJ1-1
TGTGCCAGCAGTTTAAAGGGACACACTGAAGCTTTCTTT
CASSLKGHTEAFF
>TRBV5-6|-|16|TRBD2|TRBJ2-7
TGTGCCAGCAGCTTGGTGACTAGCGGGAGGGGATACGAGCAGTACTTC
CASSLVTSGRGYEQYF
>TRBV9|-|15|TRBD2|TRBJ2-5
TGTGCCAGCAGCGTCCTCGGGGGGGCTGGGGAGACCCAGTACTTC
CASSVLGGAGETQYF
>TRBV2|-|14|-|TRBJ2-7
TGTGCCAGCAGTCGCGAGGAGCAGGGAACCGAGCAGTACTTC
CASSREEQGTEQYF
>TRBV19|once|17|TRBD2|TRBJ2-7
TGTGCCAGTAGTATTAAGAGCGGGGGAAACATACCCTACGAGCAGTACTTC
CASSIKSGGNIPYEQYF
>TRBV7-7|few|14|TRBD2|TRBJ2-5
TGTGCTAGCAGCCCTAGGACTAGCGGGGAGACCCAGTACTTC
CASSPRTSGETQYF
>TRBV27|-|19|TRBD2|TRBJ2-2
TGTGCCAGCAGTCCGAACCAAATGGGGGAAGGGACTATCACCGGGGAGCTGTTTTTT
CASSPNQMGEGTITGELFF
>TRBV4-3|once|18|TRBD1|TRBJ2-1
TGCGCCAGCAGCCAGGGCTTGCAGGGGGTAAGCTCCTACAATGAGCAGTTCTTC
CASSQGLQGVSSYNEQFF